The 2 T cell receptor beta chains below come from one sample, sequenced in a study of blood T cell repertoires in COVID-19. Sequencing used immunoSEQ multiplex PCR; TCRdb keeps in-frame clones, though not all of them. The profile shows a few hundred thousand clones, about 83% of them singletons. Sequencing used peripheral blood. These receptors were taken from a woman aged 40 to 50 who had recovered from COVID-19.

This clone was recorded a few times. The chain joins TRBV6-5 to TRBJ1-2; D is possibly TRBD1 (6 bases). The CDR3 has 14 amino acids. Between the trimmed V and J ends, which lost 5 bases and 1 base, there was a span of 11 bases. Germline V gene sequence: CDR1 MNHEY, CDR2 SVGAGI. CDR3 sequence: CASSPGTINYGYTF. The CDR3 DNA sequence: TGTGCCAGCAGTCCCGGGACAATTAACTATGGCTACACCTTC.

This rearrangement joins TRBV28 to TRBJ2-3; D ambiguous. CDR3 length equals 14 residues. V lost 6 bases to trimming and J lost 1 base, with 11 bases between them. Germline CDR1 MDHEN, CDR2 SYDVKM. The CDR3 nucleotides read TGTGCCAGCAGCCTTCCCCAGGGCACAGATACGCAGTATTTT. Protein sequence: CASSLPQGTDTQYF.